Detailed here is one T cell receptor (beta chain). What it binds is not known. The data belong to a study of T cells in localized non-small cell lung cancer. Study conclusions and caveats: Investigators sequenced only a single tumor region, leaving heterogeneity possible. Uninvolved adjacent lung had the highest recorded T cell clonality, with tumor below it. With higher T cell density in blood came longer overall survival.

Assay used: immunoSEQ multiplex PCR; TCRdb lists only in-frame clones, some missing. The repertoire holds fewer than 95,000 clones, with roughly 88% as singletons. The ends were cut back, 0 bases at V and 8 bases at J, with 8 bases in the middle. In germline, CDR1 is SGHRS, CDR2 YFSETQ. The CDR3 extends over 12 amino acids. V is TRBV5-1 and J is TRBJ1-1; D is undetermined. Sequenced material: PBMCs, taken before any cancer treatment. The receptor's source is a woman aged 35 to 70 with stage II squamous cell lung carcinoma. This chain's CDR3 is CASSLGRAEAFF. The CDR3 bases are TGCGCCAGCAGCTTGGGAAGGGCAGAAGCTTTCTTT.